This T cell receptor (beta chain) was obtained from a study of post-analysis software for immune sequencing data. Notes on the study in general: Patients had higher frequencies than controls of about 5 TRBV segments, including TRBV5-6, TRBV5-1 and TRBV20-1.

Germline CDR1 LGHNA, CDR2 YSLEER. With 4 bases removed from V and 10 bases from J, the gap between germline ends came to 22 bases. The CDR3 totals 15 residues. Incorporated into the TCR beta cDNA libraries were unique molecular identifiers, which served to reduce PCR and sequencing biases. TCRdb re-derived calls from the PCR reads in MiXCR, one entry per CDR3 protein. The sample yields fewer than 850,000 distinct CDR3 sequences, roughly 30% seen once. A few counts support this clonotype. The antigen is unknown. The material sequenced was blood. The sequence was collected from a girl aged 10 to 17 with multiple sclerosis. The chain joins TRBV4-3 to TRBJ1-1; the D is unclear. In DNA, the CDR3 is TGCGCCAGCAGCCGCGCCGACGGCGACGGACTTACAGCTTTCTTT. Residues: CASSRADGDGLTAFF.